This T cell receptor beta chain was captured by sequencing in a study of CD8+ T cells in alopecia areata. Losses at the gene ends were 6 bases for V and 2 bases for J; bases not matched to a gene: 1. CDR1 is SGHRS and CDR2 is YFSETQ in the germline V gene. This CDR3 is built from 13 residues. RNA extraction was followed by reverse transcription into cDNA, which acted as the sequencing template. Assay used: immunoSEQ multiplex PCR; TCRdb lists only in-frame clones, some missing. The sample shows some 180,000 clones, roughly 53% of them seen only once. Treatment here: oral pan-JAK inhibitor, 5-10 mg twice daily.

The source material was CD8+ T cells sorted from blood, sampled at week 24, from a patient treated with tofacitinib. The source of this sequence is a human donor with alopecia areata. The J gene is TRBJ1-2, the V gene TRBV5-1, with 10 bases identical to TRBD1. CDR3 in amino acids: CASTGQGNYGYTF. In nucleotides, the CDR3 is TGCGCCAGCACGGGACAGGGGAACTATGGCTACACCTTC. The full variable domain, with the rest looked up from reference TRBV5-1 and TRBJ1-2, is KAGVTQTPRYLIKTRGQQVTLSCSPISGHRSVSWYQQTPGQGLQFLFEYFSETQRNKGNFPGRFSGRQFSNSRSEMNVSTLELGDSALYLCASTGQGNYGYTFGSGTRLTVV.